The rows below give T cell receptor beta chains drawn from one sample of a study of T-cell reconstitution after alpha-beta-depleted transplantation in children. TCRdb re-derived calls from the PCR reads in MiXCR, one entry per CDR3 protein. The sample has around 800,000 distinct CDR3 sequences, approximately 15% seen once; the top ten hold approximately 4.5%. Here the sequenced sample was PBMCs, mostly from graft donor cells, taken 360 days after TCRalphabeta/CD19-depleted stem cell transplant. The receptor source for this set is a male patient aged 5 to 17 who had a stem cell transplant for acute lymphoblastic leukemia, so the T cells may come from the graft donor. The conserved cysteine and the conserved F or W are not part of the CDR3 here. Clone size is given for some rows only: seen once, a few or many times, or a class if the clone is expanded.

size	V	J	CDR3
few	TRBV5-1	TRBJ2-4	ASSSTGGARKSIQY
-	TRBV7-9	TRBJ2-7	ASSFAPDRGSYEQY
-	TRBV7-2	TRBJ2-3	ASSLRGATSTDTQY
-	TRBV27	TRBJ2-6	ASSWGISGANVLT
few	TRBV5-1	TRBJ2-1	ASSLGLDSSYNEQF
-	TRBV24-1	TRBJ2-2	ATSGWRDHANTGELF
few	TRBV18	TRBJ1-4	ASSPDRAAEKLF
-	TRBV20-1	TRBJ1-6	SAHDPGTGGNSPLH
-	TRBV5-1	TRBJ2-6	ASSFSPDRLFSGANVLT
-	TRBV5-1	TRBJ2-6	ASSLLTQGALSGANVLT
-	TRBV7-3	TRBJ2-3	ASGLGGGTDTQY
-	TRBV5-1	TRBJ2-7	ASTTGGGRTDEQY
-	TRBV4-1	TRBJ2-7	ASSQDGLAGGQGEQY
many	TRBV28	TRBJ2-1	ASSFRVIAYYNEQF
-	TRBV12-3/TRBV12-4	TRBJ1-1	ASTLTGGNTEAF
-	TRBV3-1	TRBJ2-6	ASSKWRRDSLSGANVLT
-	TRBV13	TRBJ1-6	ASSFGAGTNSPLH
many	TRBV9	TRBJ2-7	ASSVGGTGITYEQY
few	TRBV29-1	TRBJ2-7	SAQVAYPLYEQY
-	TRBV20-1	TRBJ2-3	SARDTGMGTDTQY
-	TRBV20-1	TRBJ1-5	SAREWQGSNQPQH
many	TRBV20-1	TRBJ2-1	SARDRSAEQF
-	TRBV13	TRBJ2-7	ASSSTSGPSYEQY
few	TRBV15	TRBJ2-1	ATSLFGRGILRSNNEQF
-	TRBV18	TRBJ2-7	ASSPPSVYEQY
many	TRBV7-9	TRBJ2-1	ASSLGTGSDEQF
many	TRBV27	TRBJ1-5	ASSFGTGNQPQH
-	TRBV5-4	TRBJ2-3	ASRIIAGAPDTQY
many	TRBV29-1	TRBJ1-4	SVEEEDTEKLF
-	TRBV6-2/TRBV6-3	TRBJ2-3	ASSYGWYTQY
many	TRBV7-9	TRBJ2-7	ASSPGPYEQY
few	TRBV2	TRBJ2-3	ASSEADRESTDTQY
few	TRBV6-5	TRBJ2-5	ASSYVGNIEETQY
many	TRBV12-3/TRBV12-4	TRBJ2-1	ASSPPGLAGFCEQF
few	TRBV20-1	TRBJ2-7	SAKPPGTLTSFYEQY
few	TRBV20-1	TRBJ1-2	ISREHRGYGYT
few	TRBV5-5	TRBJ2-3	ASSPIVRGTPPDTQY
-	TRBV20-1	TRBJ2-7	SARDMGQGLVSFPY
-	TRBV7-9	TRBJ1-1	ASRAGHSTEAF